The present TCR beta chain was sequenced within a study of molecular identifiers for immune sequencing clone quantification. TCRdb re-called the PCR reads through MiXCR, storing one row per CDR3 protein. The table includes over 600,000 distinct CDR3 sequences, about 20% detected once. Germline values: CDR1 SNHLY, CDR2 FYNNEI. Trimming took 0 bases from V and 9 from J; bases not matched to a gene: 11. The CDR3 extends over 19 amino acids. The gene calls are TRBV2 and TRBJ2-1; 16 nucleotides agree with TRBD2. The clonotype comes from a human donor in good health. Some libraries in this study had Jurkat cell RNA spiked in. Sequenced: naive CD8+ T cells from blood, with Jurkat cell RNA spiked in. The sample's subset: FACS-sorted CD8+CD4-CCR7+CD45RA+ naive T cells. CDR3 loop: CASSEAVGTSGRATVEQFF. The CDR3 nucleotides read TGTGCCAGCAGTGAAGCAGTAGGGACTAGCGGGAGGGCCACAGTTGAGCAGTTCTTC. The full variable domain, rest sourced from reference TRBV2 and TRBJ2-1, is EPEVTQTPSHQVTQMGQEVILRCVPISNHLYFYWYRQILGQKVEFLVSFYNNEISEKSEIFDDQFSVERPDGSNFTLKIRSTKLEDSAMYFCASSEAVGTSGRATVEQFFGPGTRLTVL.